Listed below are T cell receptor beta chains from one sample, sequenced in a study of blood T cell repertoires in COVID-19. Clones were sequenced by immunoSEQ multiplex PCR, and TCRdb holds only the in-frame ones, with some missing. The sample carries roughly 140,000 clones, around 90% recorded once. Specimen: peripheral blood. The source is a man between 65 and 85 years old with acute or convalescent COVID-19. Each CDR3 is given with its conserved first and last residue. A D gene is named only where the DNA matches it firmly. Some rows mark clone size as missing; the rest say once, few, many or name a class of expanded clone.

V,J,D,size,DNA,CDR3
TRBV7-2,TRBJ2-1,TRBD2,once,TGTGCCAGCAGCTTAACTAGCGGGGGGTACAATGAGCAGTTCTTC,CASSLTSGGYNEQFF
TRBV7-2,TRBJ2-7,NA,NA,TGTGCCAGCAGCAGCAGGCTTACCTACGAGCAGTACTTC,CASSSRLTYEQYF
TRBV28,TRBJ1-5,NA,NA,TGTGCCAGCAGCCCGGGTCAAGTCAATCAGCCCCAGCATTTT,CASSPGQVNQPQHF
TRBV5-1,TRBJ2-5,TRBD1,NA,TGCGCCAGCAGCGGTGGGACAGGGGGCTACCAAGAGACCCAGTACTTC,CASSGGTGGYQETQYF
TRBV5-5,TRBJ2-1,TRBD1,NA,TGTGCCAGCAGCGGCCTCCCGGACAGGGGCAATGAGCAGTTCTTC,CASSGLPDRGNEQFF
TRBV28,TRBJ1-5,TRBD1,once,TGTGCCAGCAGAAGAACAGGGGGAAGCAATCAGCCCCAGCATTTT,CASRRTGGSNQPQHF
TRBV3-1/TRBV3-2,TRBJ2-3,NA,NA,TGTGCCAGCAGCCAAGCGGGAGATACGCAGTATTTT,CASSQAGDTQYF
TRBV18,TRBJ2-1,TRBD1,NA,TGTGCCAGCTCACCGATTACAGGGGGTGGCGAGCAGTTCTTC,CASSPITGGGEQFF
TRBV27,TRBJ1-2,NA,NA,TGTGCCAGCAGTTTACGGCCGGGGGTTAACTATGGCTACACCTTC,CASSLRPGVNYGYTF
TRBV11-2,TRBJ2-2,TRBD2,NA,TGTGCCAGCAGCTCCGGACTAGCGGGAGGAGGCGGGGAGCTGTTTTTT,CASSSGLAGGGGELFF
TRBV5-1,TRBJ1-1,NA,NA,TGCGCCAGCAGCTTGGTTTTGGAGGGGCACACTGAAGCTTTCTTT,CASSLVLEGHTEAFF
TRBV12-3/TRBV12-4,TRBJ1-6,NA,NA,TGTGCCAGCAGTTTACAGGGTAATTCACCCCTCCACTTT,CASSLQGNSPLHF
TRBV28,TRBJ2-7,NA,NA,TGTGCCAGCAGTTTACGCGGGCCCTACTACGAGCAGTACTTC,CASSLRGPYYEQYF
TRBV6-2/TRBV6-3,TRBJ1-2,NA,NA,TGTGCCAGCAGTTACGGACAGTTCTTGGGCTACACCTTC,CASSYGQFLGYTF